The sequence of this T cell receptor (beta chain) was determined in a study of cytomegalovirus exposure and HLA in healthy donors. The PCR used 60 Vbeta and 13 Jbeta primers. Per the original data handling: Unique TCR beta chains numbered about 79 million in a later analysis, with roughly 11 million shared. TCRdb's table, derived via immunoSEQ multiplex PCR, lists solely in-frame clones and lacks some. For V, J and clone size, that table is used; D and trimming come from the DNA. The sample has approximately 100,000 clones, over 60% seen once. Points on this clone: The antigen is undetermined.

This CDR3 is built from 12 residues. V was shortened by 1 base and J by 5 bases, with 4 bases between the two germline ends. Germline V gene lookup returns CDR1 MDHEN and CDR2 SYDVKM. Whereas donors were nominally healthy upon sampling, unrecorded immune exposures were probable. Study-wide results and caveats: The CMV antigen specificity of three CMV-associated chains was confirmed through in vitro analysis. What a later analysis showed was that several of the most significant clusters appeared linked to common viral pathogens.

The specimen sequenced was PBMCs. The chain carries TRBV28 and TRBJ2-3; no reliable D call. This TCR was sampled from a man in his forties or fifties in good health and CMV-seropositive. In DNA, the CDR3 is TGTGCCAGCAGTTTATTGAGAGATACGCAGTATTTT. Protein sequence: CASSLLRDTQYF.